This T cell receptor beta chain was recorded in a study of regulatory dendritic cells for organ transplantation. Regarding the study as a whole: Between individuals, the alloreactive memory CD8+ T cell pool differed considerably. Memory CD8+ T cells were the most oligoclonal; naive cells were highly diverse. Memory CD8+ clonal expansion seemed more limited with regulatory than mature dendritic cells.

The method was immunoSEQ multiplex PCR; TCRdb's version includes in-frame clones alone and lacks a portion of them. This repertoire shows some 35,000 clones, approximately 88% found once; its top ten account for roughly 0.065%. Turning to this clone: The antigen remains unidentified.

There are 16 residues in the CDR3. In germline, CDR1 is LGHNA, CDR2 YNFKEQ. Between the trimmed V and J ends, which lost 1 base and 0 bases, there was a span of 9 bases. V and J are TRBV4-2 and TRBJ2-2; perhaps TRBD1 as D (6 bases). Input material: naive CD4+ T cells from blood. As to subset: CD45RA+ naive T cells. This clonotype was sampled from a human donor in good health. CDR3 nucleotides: TGTGCCAGCAGCCAAGCCGGGACATCGAACACCGGGGAGCTGTTTTTT. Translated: CASSQAGTSNTGELFF.